The entry below gives a single T cell receptor beta chain sequence along with its context. The antigen is undetermined. The data derive from a study of cytomegalovirus exposure and HLA in healthy donors. Study-level findings and limits: Later genetic work tied a missense DCLRE1C variant to beta-chain V and J trimming. In vitro testing confirmed three CMV-associated chains as specific for CMV antigens.

The PCR used 60 Vbeta and 13 Jbeta primers. Repertoires were generated with immunoSEQ multiplex PCR, while TCRdb's copy carries only in-frame clones and drops some. Here the sample spans 120,000 or so clones, around four fifths being singletons. Germline trimming cut 1 base from V and 4 bases from J; bases unmatched to any gene: 6. The germline V gene encodes CDR1 MGHRA and CDR2 YSYEKL. This CDR3 comprises 17 residues. V and J are TRBV4-1 and TRBJ2-5, with TRBD2 matching 13 bases. This sequence originates from a human donor in good health. The source material was PBMCs. CDR3 sequence reads: CASSQGETSGGAETQYF. The CDR3 region has the DNA TGCGCCAGCAGCCAAGGCGAAACTAGCGGGGGGGCAGAGACCCAGTACTTC.